What follows is one TCR beta chain and its context. Its antigen is currently not known. There are no base qualities to consult, and no much larger clone falls within one base. This entry belongs to a study of persistence of HIV-infected CD4 T cells (dated by TCRdb to the early 2020s). About the study as a whole: The median time participants had been on suppressive ART was approximately eight years. For the TCR cluster analysis across participants, about 8 participants were included for CMV and over five participants for Gag. TCRbeta sequencing assessed the clonality of all cells in each sorted population, while proviral sequencing assessed the clonality of infected cells. CMV- and HIV-1 Gag-responding CD4+ T cells were isolated from ART-treated individuals so that antigen-driven clonal expansion of HIV-1-infected cells could be examined. Peripheral blood samples of up to about 200 mL were obtained at multiple time points, with the exception of two participants, for whom leukapheresis was performed at a single time point. Paper-wide results and their limitations: TCRbeta richness in CMV- and Gag-responding cells was significantly lower than in anti-CD3/anti-CD28-responding cells; CMV-responding cells had higher oligoclonality than CD3/CD28-stimulated and Gag-responding cells. Only a small number of individuals took part in the study, and only a limited range of antigens was tested. Bulk TCR analyses could not be restricted to the rare CMV-responding cells that actually carried HIV-1 proviruses. Antigen-responding cells were enriched for expanded CDR3beta sequences that were degenerate, which suggests that CD4+ responses to CMV and Gag underwent convergent selection. A correlation was observed between TCR oligoclonality and proviral oligoclonality within the same sorted populations.

The immunoSEQ hsTCRB assay version 4, run in survey mode, was used to sequence TCRbeta repertoires from genomic DNA. For TCRbeta sequencing, genomic DNA was diluted to roughly 10 ng/uL, and up to roughly 1 ug was used per sample. The original pipeline was this. ImmunoSeq Analyzer 3.0 was used for analysis of TCRbeta data, and diversity was computed on productive nucleotide rearrangements. Using the Immunarch R package, the improved Chao index served to estimate lower-bound TCR diversity and the Gini coefficient served to estimate clonality. When different nucleotide rearrangements encoded the same CDR3beta amino acid sequence, each rearrangement was treated as a distinct clonotype. Differential abundance analysis found TCRbeta sequences that were significantly enriched in antigen-responding cells compared with anti-CD3/anti-CD28-activated cells. GLIPH2 clustered TCRs by predicted peptide-MHC specificity, both within individual participants and across merged participant data sets. In its TCRdb copy, this immuneACCESS table keeps in-frame sequences only and misses some clones. Where compared with another copy, unresolved V genes explain less than half of these, and the others have no known cause. V, J and clone size reflect that table, while D and trimming were determined from the DNA. The sample table shows roughly 14,000 clones, and about 65% are seen once. The ten largest clones add up to approximately 18% of the sample.

The sample's treatment or condition label, decoded: suppressive antiretroviral therapy. Cells were stimulated with lysates of CMV-infected fibroblasts at around 10 ug/mL. Responding CD4+ T cells were sorted on the basis of upregulation of both CD40 ligand and CD69. Participants were HIV-1-infected adults who started suppressive ART during chronic infection. Plasma HIV-1 RNA had been undetectable (below 50 copies/mL) in participants for at least 4 years. To be included, a participant needed positive CMV serology and a CD4+ T cell count above 400 cells/uL. Before stimulation, PBMCs were isolated using density centrifugation and then depleted of CD8+ T cells. For 15 to 20 hours, the CD8-depleted PBMCs were stimulated with anti-CD28/CD49d costimulation, a CD40-blocking antibody, and enfuvirtide to prevent new infections. Cell sorting was performed on a Beckman Coulter MoFlo Legacy or XDP sorter, and dead cells were excluded with propidium iodide. For samples with more than one million cells, genomic DNA was extracted with the QIAamp DNA Mini Kit, and for all other samples the Quick-DNA Microprep Kit was used.

The germline V gene supplies CDR1 MNHNS and CDR2 SASEGT. From the cysteine through the phenylalanine, the CDR3 covers 12 amino acids. CDR3 DNA is the only sequence kept; it has 36 bases, read in frame from the first base. V lost 8 bases and J lost 4 bases; the stretch between them is 11 bases long. The source of this sequence is an adult man with HIV who was CMV-seropositive. This material consisted of CD4+ T cells sorted from PBMCs after roughly 18-hour stimulation, taken from a patient who received antiretroviral therapy. Reading the label with the study, this specimen's cell subset or site is: CD40L+CD69+ CD4 T cells responding to CMV lysate. The V and J segments used are TRBV6-1 and TRBJ1-2; the D gene lacks a confident call. The CDR3 loop reads CASLKMPYGYTF. The nucleotide sequence is given as TGTGCCAGCTTGAAGATGCCCTATGGCTACACCTTC.